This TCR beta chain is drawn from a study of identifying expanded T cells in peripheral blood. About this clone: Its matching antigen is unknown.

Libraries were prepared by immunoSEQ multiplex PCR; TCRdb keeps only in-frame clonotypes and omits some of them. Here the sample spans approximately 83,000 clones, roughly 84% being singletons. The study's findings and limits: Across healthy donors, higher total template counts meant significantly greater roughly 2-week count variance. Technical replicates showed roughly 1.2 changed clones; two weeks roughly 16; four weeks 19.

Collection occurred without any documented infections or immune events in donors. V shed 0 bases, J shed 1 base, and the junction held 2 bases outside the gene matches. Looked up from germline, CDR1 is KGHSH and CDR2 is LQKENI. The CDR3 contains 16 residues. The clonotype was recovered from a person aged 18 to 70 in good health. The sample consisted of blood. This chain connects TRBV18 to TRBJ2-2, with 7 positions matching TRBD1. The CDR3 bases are TGTGCCAGCTCACCACCAGGGGGCTTGAACACCGGGGAGCTGTTTTTT. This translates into CASSPPGGLNTGELFF.